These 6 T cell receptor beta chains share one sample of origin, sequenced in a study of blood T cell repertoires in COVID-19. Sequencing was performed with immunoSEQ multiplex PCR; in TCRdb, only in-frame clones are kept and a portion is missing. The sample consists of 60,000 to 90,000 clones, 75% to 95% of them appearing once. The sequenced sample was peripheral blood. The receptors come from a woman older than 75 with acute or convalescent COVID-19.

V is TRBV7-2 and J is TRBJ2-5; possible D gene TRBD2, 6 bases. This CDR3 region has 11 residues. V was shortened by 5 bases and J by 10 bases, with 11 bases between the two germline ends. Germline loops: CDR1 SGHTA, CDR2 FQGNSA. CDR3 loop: CASSLLSGQYF. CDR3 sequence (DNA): TGTGCCAGCAGCCTGCTTAGCGGCCAGTACTTC.

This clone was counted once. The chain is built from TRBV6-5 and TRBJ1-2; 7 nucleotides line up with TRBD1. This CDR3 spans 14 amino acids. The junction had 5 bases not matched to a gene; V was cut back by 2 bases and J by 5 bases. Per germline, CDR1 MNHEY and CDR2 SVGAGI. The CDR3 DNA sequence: TGTGCCAGCAGTTACGGTACAGGGGCGTATGGCTACACCTTC. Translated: CASSYGTGAYGYTF.

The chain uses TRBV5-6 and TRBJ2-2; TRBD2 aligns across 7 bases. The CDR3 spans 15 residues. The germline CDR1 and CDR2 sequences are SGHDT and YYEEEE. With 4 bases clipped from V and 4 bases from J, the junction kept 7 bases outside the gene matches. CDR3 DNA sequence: TGTGCCAGCAGCCGAACGGGGGGAGTCACCGGGGAGCTGTTTTTT. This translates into CASSRTGGVTGELFF.

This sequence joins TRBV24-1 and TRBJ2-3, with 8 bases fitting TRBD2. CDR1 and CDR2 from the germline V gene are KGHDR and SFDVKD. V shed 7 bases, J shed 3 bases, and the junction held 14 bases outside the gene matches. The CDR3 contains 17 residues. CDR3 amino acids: CATRTYGVGGGTDTQYF. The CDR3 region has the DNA TGTGCCACCAGGACTTACGGAGTCGGGGGGGGGACAGATACGCAGTATTTT.

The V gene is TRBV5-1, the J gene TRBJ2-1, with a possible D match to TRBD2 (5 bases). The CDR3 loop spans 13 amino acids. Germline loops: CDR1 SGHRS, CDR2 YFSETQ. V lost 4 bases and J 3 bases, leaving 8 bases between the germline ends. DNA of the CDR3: TGCGCCAGCAGCCGAGGGAACTACAATGAGCAGTTCTTC. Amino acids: CASSRGNYNEQFF.

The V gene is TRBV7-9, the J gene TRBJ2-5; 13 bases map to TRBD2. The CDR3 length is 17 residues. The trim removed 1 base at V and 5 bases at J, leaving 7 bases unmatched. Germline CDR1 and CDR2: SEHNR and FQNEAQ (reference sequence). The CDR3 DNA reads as TGTGCCAGCAGCTTAGGGACTAGCGGGAGAGCACGGGAGACCCAGTACTTC. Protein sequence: CASSLGTSGRARETQYF. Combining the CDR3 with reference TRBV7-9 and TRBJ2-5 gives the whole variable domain DTGVSQNPRHKITKRGQNVTFRCDPISEHNRLYWYRQTLGQGPEFLTYFQNEAQLEKSRLLSDRFSAERPKGSFSTLEIQRTEQGDSAMYLCASSLGTSGRARETQYFGPGTRLLVL.